Below, 9 T cell receptor beta chains from the same sample are listed, as sequenced in a study of blood T cell repertoires in COVID-19. The protocol was immunoSEQ multiplex PCR, while the TCRdb copy is restricted to in-frame clones and leaves out a portion. The sample yields approximately 90,000 clones, more than 70% seen once. Sequencing input: peripheral blood. These receptors all stem from a woman older than 75 with acute or convalescent COVID-19.

The gene calls are TRBV4-2 and TRBJ2-2; 9 bases fit TRBD1. CDR1 and CDR2 (germline): LGHNA, YNFKEQ. This CDR3 is 19 amino acids long. V was clipped by 0 bases and J by 6 bases; unmatched bases: 14. The CDR3 coding sequence is TGTGCCAGCAGCCAAGATACGAGGACAGGGGCGTGGTGGGCCGGGGAGCTGTTTTTT. This gives the protein CASSQDTRTGAWWAGELFF.

The rearrangement joins TRBV5-1 to TRBJ2-3, with 7 bases lining up with TRBD1. CDR3 length: 14 amino acids. Looked up from germline, CDR1 is SGHRS and CDR2 is YFSETQ. J gave up 1 base and V 4 bases, and 3 bases lay outside the gene matches. The CDR3 region is CASSLGTGTDTQYF. The CDR3 nucleotides are TGCGCCAGCAGCCTGGGGACAGGCACAGATACGCAGTATTTT. Based on the CDR3 plus reference TRBV5-1 and TRBJ2-3, the full variable domain is KAGVTQTPRYLIKTRGQQVTLSCSPISGHRSVSWYQQTPGQGLQFLFEYFSETQRNKGNFPGRFSGRQFSNSRSEMNVSTLELGDSALYLCASSLGTGTDTQYFGPGTRLTVL.

The CDR3 DNA is TGTGCCAGCAGCCTGTCTGAAGCTTTCTTT. Its translation: CASSLSEAFF. V and J are TRBV7-9 and TRBJ1-1; D unclear. The CDR3 extends over 10 amino acids. Trimming took 5 bases from V and 6 from J, leaving 4 bases between them. CDR1 is SEHNR, CDR2 FQNEAQ, per germline (reference sequence). Full variable domain (outside the CDR3, taken from reference TRBV7-9 and TRBJ1-1): DTGVSQNPRHKITKRGQNVTFRCDPISEHNRLYWYRQTLGQGPEFLTYFQNEAQLEKSRLLSDRFSAERPKGSFSTLEIQRTEQGDSAMYLCASSLSEAFFGQGTRLTVV.

This clone was picked up a small number of times. The V gene is TRBV4-1, the J gene TRBJ2-3; 12 bases match TRBD2. This CDR3 is 18 amino acids long. V dropped 0 bases and J dropped 2; count of bases not matched to a gene: 6. CDR1 and CDR2 (germline): MGHRA, YSYEKL. CDR3 in DNA: TGCGCCAGCAGCCAAGAGGCTAGCGGGGGGGGATACACAGATACGCAGTATTTT. This codes for CASSQEASGGGYTDTQYF.

The rearrangement joins TRBV27 to TRBJ2-7, with a possible D match to TRBD2 (6 bases). CDR3 size: 15 residues. V was pared by 0 bases and J by 2 bases, with 11 bases between. Germline CDR1 reads MNHEY; CDR2 reads SMNVEV (reference sequence). The CDR3 is CASSLSQGLTYEQYF. DNA for the CDR3: TGTGCCAGCAGTTTATCTCAGGGACTTACCTACGAGCAGTACTTC.

This clone was seen a few times. The chain carries TRBV18 and TRBJ1-1; perhaps TRBD1 as D (5 bases). Germline CDR1 and CDR2: KGHSH and LQKENI. This CDR3 is built from 13 residues. The V end was cut by 4 bases, the J end by 5 bases, with 11 bases between. CDR3 region: CASSRDSRTEAFF. CDR3 bases: TGTGCCAGCTCACGCGACAGTCGGACTGAAGCTTTCTTT.

V usage is TRBV18 and J usage is TRBJ1-2; D is unresolved. CDR1 and CDR2 (germline): KGHSH, LQKENI. The CDR3 extends over 14 amino acids. Trimming took 3 bases from V and 8 from J, leaving 16 bases between them. The CDR3 DNA is TGTGCCAGCTCACCTCGCGGCGACGAGGGAGGCTACACCTTC. Amino acids: CASSPRGDEGGYTF.

This clone was found a few times. CDR3 nucleotides: TGTGCCAGCAGCCAAGATGAAGAGTATGGCTACACCTTC. Amino acids: CASSQDEEYGYTF. The gene calls are TRBV14 and TRBJ1-2; no clear D. This CDR3 spans 13 amino acids. Germline-derived CDR1 and CDR2 are SGHDN and FVKESK. V shed 0 bases and J shed 5 bases, with 7 bases lying between them.

This clone has only a few counts. The chain links TRBV5-1 to TRBJ1-1; D gene ambiguous. Trimming removed 6 bases at V and 1 base at J, with 13 bases between. Germline CDR1 reads SGHRS; CDR2 reads YFSETQ. The CDR3 length is 14 residues. CDR3 nucleotides: TGCGCCAGCACAATACAGTCCGGGAACACTGAAGCTTTCTTT. This gives the protein CASTIQSGNTEAFF.